The clone carrying this T cell receptor (beta chain) has ten or more counts. Its target is unknown. These data originate in a study of T-cell memory formation after mild COVID-19. Study summary: There were largely donor-specific TCR clusters. The study, taken as a whole, reports: Mostly located in CM and EM were contracting CD4+ clones, with contracting CD8+ clones located in EMRA.

The CDR3 has 15 amino acids. The germline gives CDR1 ENHRY, CDR2 SYGVKD. V was pared by 0 bases and J by 2 bases, with 11 bases between. A single record per CDR3 protein comes from TCRdb applying MiXCR to the 5' RACE reads. The sample carries approximately 30,000 distinct CDR3 sequences, around 16% recorded once. The V call is TRBV10-3, the J call TRBJ2-7; no clear D. Sequencing used PBMCs or a T cell subset sorted from them (not recorded which). The receptor comes from an adult who had mild COVID-19 (a few samples of this study predate the infection). Cell type and time point are not known. The CDR3 loop reads CAISESNGQAYEQYF. CDR3 nucleotides: TGTGCCATCAGTGAGTCGAACGGTCAGGCCTACGAGCAGTACTTC.